These T cell receptor beta chains were read from a single sample in a study of long-term antiretroviral therapy in people with HIV. The assay was immunoSEQ multiplex PCR, and TCRdb's table has in-frame clones only and misses some. The sample has fewer than 20,000 clones; approximately 80% are singletons. The sequencing here drew on unsorted PBMCs, taken 0.3 years after starting antiretroviral therapy. These receptors came from a woman aged 45-59 years with HIV. The CDR3 runs from the conserved cysteine through the conserved F or W. D genes are given only for firm matches. Expanded clones are given a class, and other clones once, few, many or no size at all.

v_gene	abundance	j_gene	d_gene	CDR3aa	CDR3nt
TRBV6-1	NA	TRBJ1-4	NA	CASSEVFGGVNEKLFF	TGTGCCAGCAGTGAAGTCTTTGGAGGGGTTAATGAAAAACTGTTTTTT
TRBV7-2	once	TRBJ1-1	TRBD1	CASSARQGGFTEAFF	TGTGCCAGCAGCGCTAGACAGGGGGGCTTCACTGAAGCTTTCTTT
TRBV5-1	NA	TRBJ2-5	NA	CASSLGSGNKREETQYF	TGCGCCAGCAGCTTGGGGTCAGGGAATAAGAGGGAAGAGACCCAGTACTTC
TRBV11-1	NA	TRBJ1-1	NA	CASKLHTNTEAFF	TGTGCCAGCAAATTACATACGAACACTGAAGCTTTCTTT
TRBV5-8	NA	TRBJ2-5	TRBD2	CASSSTGGGGRQETQYF	TGTGCCAGCAGCTCAACCGGGGGGGGCGGGAGACAAGAGACCCAGTACTTC
TRBV29-1	NA	TRBJ1-1	NA	CSAYRASTEAFF	TGCAGCGCTTACAGGGCCTCCACTGAAGCTTTCTTT
TRBV5-1	NA	TRBJ2-1	TRBD1	CASSSGTGNYNEQFF	TGCGCCAGCAGCTCCGGGACAGGGAACTACAATGAGCAGTTCTTC
TRBV12-5	NA	TRBJ1-3	NA	CASAEVNTIYF	TGTGCTAGTGCCGAAGTAAACACCATATATTTT
TRBV30	NA	TRBJ2-7	NA	CAWSVGSYEQYF	TGTGCCTGGAGTGTGGGTTCCTACGAGCAGTACTTC
TRBV29-1	NA	TRBJ2-1	NA	CSATRDPSYNEQFF	TGCAGCGCGACCAGGGACCCCTCCTACAATGAGCAGTTCTTC